This T cell receptor (beta chain) was captured in a study of technical replicates of blood from several donors (dated by TCRdb to about 2017). Turning to this clone: What antigen it recognizes has not been identified. No base qualities exist here, and no much larger clone lies one base off it.

Including cysteine and phenylalanine, the CDR3 has 13 amino acids. Of the read, only the CDR3 DNA is kept; its 39 bases are in frame from base 1. Trimming leaves V shorter by 4 bases and J shorter by 7 bases, with the junction holding 6 bases beyond the gene matches. Sequences SGHDN (CDR1) and FVKESK (CDR2) are obtained from the germline V gene. The library was obtained by the immunoSEQ multiplex PCR assay. TCRdb took over this immuneACCESS table, retaining in-frame rearrangements with V and J assigned. Such tables are incomplete; in checked studies, under half of the missing clones stem from an unresolved V gene, and the remainder is unexplained. The sample data list 75,000 to 95,000 clones, and approximately 94% of these were observed just once. Together, the top ten hold about 0.4% of the sample.

The origin of this receptor is a human donor in good health. The specimen sequenced was T cells isolated from PBMCs. The V and J genes are TRBV14 and TRBJ1-2, and TRBD1 matches 7 of the central bases. The nucleotides read TGTGCCAGCAGCCCCCGACAGGGAGGTGGCTACACCTTC. Its amino acids are CASSPRQGGGYTF.